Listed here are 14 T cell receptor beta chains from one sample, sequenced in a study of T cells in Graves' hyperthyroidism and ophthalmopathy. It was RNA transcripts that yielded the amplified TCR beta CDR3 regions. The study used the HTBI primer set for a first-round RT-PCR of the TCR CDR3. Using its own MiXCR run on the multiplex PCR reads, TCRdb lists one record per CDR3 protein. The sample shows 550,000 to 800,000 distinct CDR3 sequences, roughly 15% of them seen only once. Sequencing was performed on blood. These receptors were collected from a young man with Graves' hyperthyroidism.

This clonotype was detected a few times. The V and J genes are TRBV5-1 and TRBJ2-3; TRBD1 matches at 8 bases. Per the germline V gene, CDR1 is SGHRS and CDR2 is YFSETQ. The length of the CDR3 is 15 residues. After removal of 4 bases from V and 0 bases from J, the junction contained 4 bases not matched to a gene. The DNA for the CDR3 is TGCGCCAGCAGCAAGGGACAGGTTAGCACAGATACGCAGTATTTT. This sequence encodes CASSKGQVSTDTQYF.

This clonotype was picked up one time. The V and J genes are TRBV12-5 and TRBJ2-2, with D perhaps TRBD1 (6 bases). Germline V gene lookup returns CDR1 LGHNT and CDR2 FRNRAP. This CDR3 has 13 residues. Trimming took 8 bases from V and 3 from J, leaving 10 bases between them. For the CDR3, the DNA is TGTGCTAGTCGGACAGAATACACCGGGGAGCTGTTTTTT. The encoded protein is CASRTEYTGELFF.

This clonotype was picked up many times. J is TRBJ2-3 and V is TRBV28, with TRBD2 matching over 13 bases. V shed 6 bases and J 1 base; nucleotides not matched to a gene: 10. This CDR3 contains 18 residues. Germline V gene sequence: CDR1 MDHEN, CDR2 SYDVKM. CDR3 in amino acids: CASSVLAGGISGTDTQYF. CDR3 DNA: TGTGCCAGCAGCGTACTAGCGGGAGGGATTTCAGGCACAGATACGCAGTATTTT. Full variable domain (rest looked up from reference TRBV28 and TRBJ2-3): DVKVTQSSRYLVKRTGEKVFLECVQDMDHENMFWYRQDPGLGLRLIYFSYDVKMKEKGDIPEGYSVSREKKERFSLILESASTNQTSMYLCASSVLAGGISGTDTQYFGPGTRLTVL.

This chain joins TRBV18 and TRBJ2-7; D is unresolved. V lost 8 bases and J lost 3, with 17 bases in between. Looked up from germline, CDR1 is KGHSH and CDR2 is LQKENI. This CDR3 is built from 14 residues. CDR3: CASSAGPAFYEQYF. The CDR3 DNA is TGTGCCAGCAGCGCCGGGCCCGCCTTCTACGAGCAGTACTTC.

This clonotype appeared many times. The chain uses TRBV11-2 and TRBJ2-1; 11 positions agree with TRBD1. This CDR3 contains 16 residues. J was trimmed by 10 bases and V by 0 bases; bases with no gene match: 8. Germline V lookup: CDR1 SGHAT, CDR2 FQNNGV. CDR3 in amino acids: CASSLESGTGGREQFF. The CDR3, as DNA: TGTGCCAGCAGCTTAGAGTCCGGGACAGGGGGACGCGAGCAGTTCTTC.

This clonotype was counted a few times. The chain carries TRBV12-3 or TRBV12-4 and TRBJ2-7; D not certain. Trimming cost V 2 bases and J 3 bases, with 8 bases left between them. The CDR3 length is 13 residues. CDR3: CASSLSALYEQYF. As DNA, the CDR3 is TGTGCCAGCAGTTTATCAGCCCTCTACGAGCAGTACTTC.

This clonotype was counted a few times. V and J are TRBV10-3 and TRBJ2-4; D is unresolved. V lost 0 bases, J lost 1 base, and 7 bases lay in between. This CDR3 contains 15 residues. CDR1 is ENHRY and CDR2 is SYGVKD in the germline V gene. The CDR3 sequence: CAISESRSAKNIQYF. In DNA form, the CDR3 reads TGTGCCATCAGTGAGTCGAGGTCCGCCAAAAACATTCAGTACTTC.

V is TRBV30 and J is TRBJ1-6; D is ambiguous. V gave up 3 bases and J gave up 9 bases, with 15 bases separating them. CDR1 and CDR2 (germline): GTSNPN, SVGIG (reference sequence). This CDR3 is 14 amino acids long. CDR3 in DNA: TGTGCCTGGAGCCTACTCGCTCCGGGTTCACCCCTCCACTTT. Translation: CAWSLLAPGSPLHF.

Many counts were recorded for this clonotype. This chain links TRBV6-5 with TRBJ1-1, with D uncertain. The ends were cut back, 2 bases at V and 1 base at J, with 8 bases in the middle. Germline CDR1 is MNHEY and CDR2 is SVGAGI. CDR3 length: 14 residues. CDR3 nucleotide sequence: TGTGCCAGCAGTTACCTCTCCGGGAACACTGAAGCTTTCTTT. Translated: CASSYLSGNTEAFF.

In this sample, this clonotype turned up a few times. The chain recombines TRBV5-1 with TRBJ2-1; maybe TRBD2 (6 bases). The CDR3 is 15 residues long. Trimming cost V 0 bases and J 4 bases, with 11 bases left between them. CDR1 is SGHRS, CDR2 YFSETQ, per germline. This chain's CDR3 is CASSLVGLEYNEQFF. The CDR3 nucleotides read TGCGCCAGCAGCTTGGTGGGACTGGAGTACAATGAGCAGTTCTTC.

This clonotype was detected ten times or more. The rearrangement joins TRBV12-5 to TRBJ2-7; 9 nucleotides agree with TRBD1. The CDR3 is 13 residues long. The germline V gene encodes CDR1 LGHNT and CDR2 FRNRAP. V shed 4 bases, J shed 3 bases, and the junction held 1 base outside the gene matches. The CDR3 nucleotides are TGTGCTAGTGGTTGGGACAGGGACTACGAGCAGTACTTC. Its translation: CASGWDRDYEQYF.

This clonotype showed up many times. CDR3 amino acids: CASSEGSTGWSTDTQYF. DNA of the CDR3: TGTGCCAGCAGTGAAGGTTCGACAGGGTGGAGCACAGATACGCAGTATTTT. V is TRBV2 and J is TRBJ2-3; TRBD1 matches at 7 bases. This CDR3 is built from 17 residues. The germline gives CDR1 SNHLY, CDR2 FYNNEI. V was pared by 1 base and J by 0 bases, with 7 bases of the junction left unmatched.

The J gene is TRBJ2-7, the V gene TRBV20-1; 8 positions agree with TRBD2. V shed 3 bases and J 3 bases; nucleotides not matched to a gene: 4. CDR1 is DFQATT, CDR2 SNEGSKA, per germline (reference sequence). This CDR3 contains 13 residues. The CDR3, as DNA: TGCAGTGCTAGCGGAGCGGGAGACTACGAGCAGTACTTC. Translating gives CSASGAGDYEQYF.

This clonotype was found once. The CDR3 nucleotides read TGCAGCGTTGGGGGTGGGCAGGGGGACATTCAGTACTTC. Protein product: CSVGGGQGDIQYF. The rearrangement joins TRBV29-1 to TRBJ2-4; TRBD1 agrees at 7 bases. V lost 4 bases and J lost 8; bases outside the gene matches: 8. Germline assignment: CDR1 SQVTM and CDR2 ANQGSEA. The CDR3 is 13 amino acids.